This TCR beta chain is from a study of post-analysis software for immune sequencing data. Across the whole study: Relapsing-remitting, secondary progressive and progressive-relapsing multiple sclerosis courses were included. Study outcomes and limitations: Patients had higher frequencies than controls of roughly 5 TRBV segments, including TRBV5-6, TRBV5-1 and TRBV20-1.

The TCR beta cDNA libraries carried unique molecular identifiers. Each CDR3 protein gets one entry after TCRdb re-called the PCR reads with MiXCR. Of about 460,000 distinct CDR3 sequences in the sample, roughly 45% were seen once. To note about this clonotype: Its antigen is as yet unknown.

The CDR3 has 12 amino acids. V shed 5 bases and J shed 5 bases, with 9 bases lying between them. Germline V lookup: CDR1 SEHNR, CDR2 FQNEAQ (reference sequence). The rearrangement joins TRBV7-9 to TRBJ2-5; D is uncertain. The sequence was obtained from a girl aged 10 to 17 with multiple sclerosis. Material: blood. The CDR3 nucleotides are TGTGCCAGCAGCCCCACGGCGGAGACCCAGTACTTC. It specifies CASSPTAETQYF. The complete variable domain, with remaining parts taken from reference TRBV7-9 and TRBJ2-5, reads DTGVSQNPRHKITKRGQNVTFRCDPISEHNRLYWYRQTLGQGPEFLTYFQNEAQLEKSRLLSDRFSAERPKGSFSTLEIQRTEQGDSAMYLCASSPTAETQYFGPGTRLLVL.